What follows describes a single T cell receptor beta chain. Repertoires were generated with immunoSEQ multiplex PCR, while TCRdb's copy carries only in-frame clones and drops some. In the table there are about 2.3 million clones, 85% to 95% of which are singletons. Trimming pared 3 bases from V and 0 bases from J, leaving 11 bases between. The CDR3 has 15 amino acids. Germline lookup yields CDR1 SNHLY and CDR2 FYNNEI. These data are taken from a study of shared clonotypes between healthy human individuals. This chain connects TRBV2 to TRBJ2-5; D is ambiguous. Sample: naive CD4+ T cells from PBMCs. Subset given: CD45RA+ positively selected. The sequence derives from a man younger than 30 in good health. Some clones in this sample may be carry-over from other donors' samples. The CDR3 here is CASSDRALYQETQYF. CDR3 sequence (DNA): TGTGCCAGCAGTGACCGGGCCCTGTACCAAGAGACCCAGTACTTC.